The 2 T cell receptor beta chains reported below all come from one sample, sequenced in a study of shared clonotypes between healthy human individuals. TCRdb's table, derived via immunoSEQ multiplex PCR, lists solely in-frame clones and lacks some. The sample contains over 2 million clones, about nine tenths of which appear only once. Sequences were obtained from naive CD4+ T cells from PBMCs. The subset: CD45RA+ positively selected. These receptors all stem from a man younger than 35 in good health. Some clones in this sample may be carry-over from other donors' samples.

V usage is TRBV5-4 and J usage is TRBJ2-2; 9 positions agree with TRBD2. The CDR3 runs 16 residues. V lost 0 bases, J lost 6 bases, and 6 bases stayed unmatched. Germline CDR1 SGHNT, CDR2 YYREEE (reference sequence). In DNA form, the CDR3 reads TGTGCCAGCAGCTTGGGAAGCGGGAGGAGTGCCGGGGAGCTGTTTTTT. Translation: CASSLGSGRSAGELFF.

This clone was picked up a small number of times. This rearrangement joins TRBV6-5 to TRBJ1-1; the D is unclear. Germline values: CDR1 MNHEY, CDR2 SVGAGI. V was pared by 5 bases and J by 1 base, with 5 bases between. CDR3 size: 12 residues. CDR3 residues: CASSVRNTEAFF. The DNA of the CDR3 is TGTGCCAGCAGTGTGAGGAACACTGAAGCTTTCTTT.